Listed here is a single T cell receptor (beta chain). The antigen remains undetermined. The data were obtained in a study of T cell responses to AZD1222 COVID-19 vaccine. Study at large: Second doses that came at about 4 or about 12 weeks were put together. Overall study results and limits: Mostly white British, mostly female donors; authors suggested clonal diversity may be underestimated. Among AZD1222 vaccinees, only six were seropositive at baseline. Spike as a whole was targeted by vaccine-associated CD4 TCRs, dominant at 160-218 and 743-854.

Measured with immunoSEQ multiplex PCR; TCRdb has only the in-frame clones, and not every one. The sample holds about 120,000 clones, just under 90% seen once. From germline, CDR1 is SGHTA and CDR2 FQGNSA. The V gene lost 2 bases and the J gene lost 5 bases, with 7 bases spanning the gap. The CDR3 is made up of 13 amino acids. This rearrangement joins TRBV7-2 to TRBJ1-5; D gene uncertain. The receptor was derived from an adult in good health. The specimen was peripheral blood, collected on day 0 of AZD1222 vaccination. CDR3 coding DNA: TGTGCCAGCAGCTTAATGATGCATCAGCCCCAGCATTTT. Protein product: CASSLMMHQPQHF.